Listed here are 5 T cell receptor beta chains from one sample, sequenced in a study of CD8 T cells in Susac syndrome. An amount of RNA that ranged from roughly 0.45 to 1 ug was reverse transcribed with random hexamers. TCRdb used MiXCR to reprocess the immunoSEQ multiplex PCR reads, holding one entry per CDR3 protein. The top ten hold 0.095% to 0.15% of the sample, which has under 200,000 distinct CDR3 sequences, approximately 95% seen once. The sequencing input was CD4+ T cells from PBMCs. Receptors were obtained from a human donor with Susac syndrome.

The rearrangement links TRBV7-9 to TRBJ1-2; D gene uncertain. Germline CDR1 is SEHNR and CDR2 is FQNEAQ (reference sequence). Between the trimmed V and J ends, which lost 5 bases and 2 bases, there was a span of 3 bases. The CDR3 is made up of 11 amino acids. CDR3 amino acids: CASSGNYGYTF. For the CDR3, the DNA is TGTGCCAGCAGCGGAAACTATGGCTACACCTTC.

V gene TRBV30 combines with J gene TRBJ1-3, with D tentatively TRBD1 (6 bases). V was shortened by 4 bases and J by 0 bases, with 10 bases between the two germline ends. The CDR3 has 14 residues. In germline, CDR1 is GTSNPN, CDR2 SVGIG (reference sequence). For the CDR3, the DNA is TGTGCCTGGACAGGGGAATACTCTGGAAACACCATATATTTT. This translates into CAWTGEYSGNTIYF.

The chain is built from TRBV20-1 and TRBJ2-7; D is perhaps TRBD1 or TRBD2 (6 bases each). The CDR3 length is 15 residues. V was shortened by 6 bases and J by 3 bases, with 21 bases between the two germline ends. Germline V CDR1 and CDR2: DFQATT, SNEGSKA (reference sequence). CDR3 amino acids: CSAVGRGPYDYEQYF. The CDR3 DNA sequence: TGCAGTGCCGTAGGACGGGGGCCCTATGACTACGAGCAGTACTTC.

This sequence joins TRBV2 and TRBJ2-3; weak D call: TRBD1 (5 bases). Germline CDR1 is SNHLY and CDR2 is FYNNEI. Deletions cut 6 bases from V and 5 bases from J, with 15 bases between. The CDR3 loop spans 14 amino acids. The CDR3 DNA follows: TGTGCCAGCAGCATTGGGGCCCTACGAGATACGCAGTATTTT. Protein sequence: CASSIGALRDTQYF.

The J gene is TRBJ2-7, the V gene TRBV5-6; D gene ambiguous. The CDR3 has 15 residues. Trimming left V 0 bases short and J 2 bases short, with 12 bases between. Germline V gene sequence: CDR1 SGHDT, CDR2 YYEEEE. Here the CDR3 DNA reads TGTGCCAGCAGCTTGGCCCGGACGGCAACCTACGAGCAGTACGTC. This sequence encodes CASSLARTATYEQYV.